This passage covers 32 T cell receptor beta chains from one sample sequenced in a study of control samples from healthy donors and cancer patients. Sequencing used immunoSEQ multiplex PCR; TCRdb keeps in-frame clones, though not all of them. The sample contains 250,000 to 300,000 clones, almost 85% of which appear only once. The sample taken for sequencing was PBMCs. These receptors all come from a woman aged 55-75 years with lung cancer.

This clone appeared a single time. The V call is TRBV3-1 (or the pseudogene TRBV3-2), the J call TRBJ1-2; the D gene is possibly TRBD1 (6 bases). The CDR3 loop spans 18 amino acids. Germline CDR1 is LGHDT and CDR2 is YNNKEL (reference sequence). V was pared by 0 bases and J by 4 bases, with 21 bases between. DNA for the CDR3: TGTGCCAGCAGCCAAGACCCCGCCCTATTGACAGGCTCCTATGGCTACACCTTC. It translates to CASSQDPALLTGSYGYTF.

Worth noting for this clone: An end of the junction differs from the germline gene, which may be a read error. The rearrangement uses TRBV7-7 and TRBJ2-1, with 14 bases matching TRBD2. The CDR3 is 16 amino acids. Germline V gene lookup returns CDR1 SSHAT and CDR2 FNYEAQ (reference sequence). The CDR3 sequence: CASSLGLAGGRDEQFF. The DNA of the CDR3 is TGTGCTAGCAGCCTCGGACTAGCGGGGGGCCGGGATGAGCAGTTCTTC.

In nucleotides, the CDR3 is TGTGCCAGCAGTTCGGCGGGACTAGCGGGATATGGGCAGTACTTC. Encoded protein: CASSSAGLAGYGQYF. This chain uses TRBV27 with TRBJ2-7; 13 nucleotides agree with TRBD2. Losses at the gene ends were 4 bases for V and 9 bases for J; bases not matched to a gene: 9. The CDR3 spans 15 residues. Germline V gene data show CDR1 as MNHEY and CDR2 as SMNVEV (reference sequence).

The chain recombines TRBV28 with TRBJ1-2; no reliable D call. The germline CDR1 and CDR2 sequences are MDHEN and SYDVKM. The CDR3 contains 12 residues. V was pared by 5 bases and J by 0 bases, with 4 bases between. The CDR3 DNA reads as TGTGCCAGCAGTAGGGCTAACTATGGCTACACCTTC. Protein: CASSRANYGYTF.

The chain uses TRBV11-1 and TRBJ2-2, with 7 positions matching TRBD1. The CDR3 sequence is 16 residues long. The junction had 8 bases not matched to a gene; V was cut back by 6 bases and J by 1 base. The germline CDR1 and CDR2 sequences are SGHAT and FQDESV (reference sequence). CDR3 sequence: CASRQGRTGNTGELFF. CDR3 sequence (DNA): TGTGCCAGCAGACAAGGCCGGACAGGGAACACCGGGGAGCTGTTTTTT.

The CDR3 DNA follows: TGTGCCAGTCTACAACCGGGCCAGAAAAACATTCAGTACTTC. Residues: CASLQPGQKNIQYF. This chain links TRBV19 with TRBJ2-4; no firm D call. Trimming left V 8 bases short and J 4 bases short, with 15 bases between. The CDR3 has 14 residues. CDR1 and CDR2 (germline): LNHDA, SQIVND (reference sequence).

The chain uses TRBV5-1 and TRBJ2-7; 9 nucleotides agree with TRBD1. V lost 6 bases and J lost 5; bases outside the gene matches: 9. The CDR3 totals 14 residues. Germline CDR1 SGHRS, CDR2 YFSETQ. The CDR3 loop reads CASTLQGARDEQYF. CDR3 nucleotides: TGCGCCAGCACCTTACAGGGGGCGAGGGACGAGCAGTACTTC.

The rearrangement uses TRBV15 and TRBJ2-1; D call uncertain. Germline loops: CDR1 LNHNV, CDR2 YYDKDF (reference sequence). Trimming pared 5 bases from V and 8 bases from J, leaving 10 bases between. The CDR3 spans 12 residues. The CDR3, as DNA: TGTGCCACCAGCGAAAAGCCAGATGAGCAGTTCTTC. Its protein product is CATSEKPDEQFF.

The chain combines TRBV24-1 with TRBJ2-3; D is uncertain. This CDR3 comprises 13 residues. Germline lookup yields CDR1 KGHDR and CDR2 SFDVKD. The V and J ends lost 4 bases and 6 bases respectively, with 10 bases between them. CDR3 DNA: TGTGCCACCAGTGACACCCTGAGGGATACGCAGTATTTT. Translation gives CATSDTLRDTQYF.

The chain employs TRBV4-2 and TRBJ2-5; 9 bases line up with TRBD2. With 0 bases clipped from V and 5 bases from J, the junction kept 7 bases outside the gene matches. The germline gives CDR1 LGHNA, CDR2 YNFKEQ. The CDR3 runs 16 residues. CDR3 loop: CASSQERGLAGETQYF. CDR3 sequence (DNA): TGTGCCAGCAGCCAAGAAAGGGGACTAGCAGGGGAGACCCAGTACTTC.

The chain joins TRBV6-4 to TRBJ2-3; D is unclear. The germline V gene has CDR1 MRHNA and CDR2 SNTAGT. V gave up 4 bases and J gave up 0 bases, with 11 bases separating them. The CDR3 covers 15 residues. CDR3 loop: CASSATFASTDTQYF. The CDR3 nucleotides read TGTGCCAGCAGTGCCACATTTGCTAGCACAGATACGCAGTATTTT.

This clone was counted a few times. CDR3 sequence (DNA): TGCGCCAGCAGCTTGGAGGTCCCGTCGGACACCATATATTTT. Its protein is CASSLEVPSDTIYF. J is TRBJ1-3 and V is TRBV5-1; D gene uncertain. Germline CDR1 and CDR2: SGHRS and YFSETQ. With 0 bases removed from V and 8 bases from J, the gap between germline ends came to 12 bases. This CDR3 is built from 14 residues. The full variable domain, rest sourced from reference TRBV5-1 and TRBJ1-3, is KAGVTQTPRYLIKTRGQQVTLSCSPISGHRSVSWYQQTPGQGLQFLFEYFSETQRNKGNFPGRFSGRQFSNSRSEMNVSTLELGDSALYLCASSLEVPSDTIYFGEGSWLTVV.

J is TRBJ2-5 and V is TRBV27, with TRBD2 matching 8 bases. Trimming took 4 bases from V and 2 from J; bases not matched to a gene: 6. Per the germline V gene, CDR1 is MNHEY and CDR2 is SMNVEV (reference sequence). This CDR3 spans 15 amino acids. The CDR3, as DNA: TGTGCCAGCAGTTCGCCGGGAGGGCTACAAGAGACCCAGTACTTC. Translating gives CASSSPGGLQETQYF.

This sequence joins TRBV19 and TRBJ2-7, with D tentatively TRBD1 (6 bases). This CDR3 spans 14 amino acids. Trimming left V 3 bases short and J 1 base short, with 10 bases between. Germline V gene lookup returns CDR1 LNHDA and CDR2 SQIVND (reference sequence). CDR3 sequence: CASSIVQGSYEQYF. CDR3 DNA sequence: TGTGCCAGTAGTATCGTACAGGGATCCTACGAGCAGTACTTC.

This chain uses TRBV2 with TRBJ2-2; tentative D call: TRBD1 (6 bases). The CDR3 runs 15 residues. Germline V gene sequence: CDR1 SNHLY, CDR2 FYNNEI. V was trimmed by 5 bases and J by 0 bases, leaving 10 bases between them. CDR3 amino acids: CASSSQGTNTGELFF. CDR3 DNA sequence: TGTGCCAGCAGTTCACAGGGTACGAACACCGGGGAGCTGTTTTTT.

The rearrangement joins TRBV9 to TRBJ1-1, with 7 positions matching TRBD1. V shed 2 bases and J 5 bases; nucleotides not matched to a gene: 6. The CDR3 consists of 14 residues. In germline, CDR1 is SGDLS, CDR2 YYNGEE. CDR3 in DNA: TGTGCCAGCAGCGTTGAGGGGGCAGGGACTGAAGCTTTCTTT. Encoded protein: CASSVEGAGTEAFF.

In its sample, this clone is large (0.1 to 1%). The V call is TRBV27, the J call TRBJ1-5; a weak D match, TRBD1 (5 bases). The CDR3 is made up of 14 amino acids. Deletions cut 8 bases from V and 1 base from J, with 12 bases between. Germline loops: CDR1 MNHEY, CDR2 SMNVEV (reference sequence). CDR3: CASWGRESNQPQHF. CDR3 DNA sequence: TGTGCCAGCTGGGGCAGGGAAAGCAATCAGCCCCAGCATTTT.

The chain uses TRBV5-1 and TRBJ1-3; no clear D gene. The V and J ends lost 0 bases and 0 bases respectively, with 10 bases between them. CDR3 length: 16 residues. Per the germline V gene, CDR1 is SGHRS and CDR2 is YFSETQ. DNA for the CDR3: TGCGCCAGCAGCTTGGCGGACCCACGCTCTGGAAACACCATATATTTT. Its translation is CASSLADPRSGNTIYF.

This chain links TRBV29-1 with TRBJ1-2; the D is unclear. The germline gives CDR1 SQVTM, CDR2 ANQGSEA. The CDR3 covers 13 residues. V lost 1 base and J 13 bases, leaving 19 bases between the germline ends. CDR3 protein: CSVEALLVGQATF. For the CDR3, the DNA is TGCAGCGTTGAAGCTCTCCTCGTCGGTCAGGCCACCTTC.

The chain is built from TRBV7-9 and TRBJ1-5, with 8 nucleotides matching TRBD1. The CDR3 contains 15 residues. Germline-derived CDR1 and CDR2 are SEHNR and FQNEAQ (reference sequence). V shed 1 base, J shed 6 bases, and the junction held 5 bases outside the gene matches. The DNA for the CDR3 is TGTGCCAGCAGCTTAGGGCAGGGGGCCGGTCAGCCCCAGCATTTT. Amino acid sequence: CASSLGQGAGQPQHF.

The genes are TRBV5-4 and TRBJ2-7, with unresolved D. Trimming pared 1 base from V and 4 bases from J, leaving 9 bases between. CDR3 size: 13 residues. Germline V CDR1 and CDR2: SGHNT, YYREEE (reference sequence). The CDR3 DNA reads as TGTGCCAGCAGCTTGAGGGATACGTACGAGCAGTACTTC. Translation gives CASSLRDTYEQYF.

The chain uses TRBV10-3 and TRBJ1-6; the match to TRBD1 covers 7 bases. The ends lost 0 bases at V and 6 bases at J; junction bases unmatched: 5. The CDR3 sequence is 16 residues long. The germline gives CDR1 ENHRY, CDR2 SYGVKD. The CDR3 nucleotides read TGTGCCATCAGTGAGTCGGGCGCAGGGGGTAATTCACCCCTCCACTTT. It encodes CAISESGAGGNSPLHF.

The chain has TRBV3-1 (or the pseudogene TRBV3-2) and TRBJ2-5, with 7 bases identical to TRBD2. The CDR3 is 16 amino acids. Unmatched junction bases numbered 10, after V lost 1 base and J lost 5 bases. CDR1 and CDR2 from the germline V gene are LGHDT and YNNKEL (reference sequence). The CDR3 DNA reads TGTGCCAGCAGCCAAGCAAGCGGGACTGCCAGGGAGACCCAGTACTTC. Its translation: CASSQASGTARETQYF.

Of note for this clone: This sample includes further DNA sequences coding for the same CDR3. CDR3 sequence (DNA): TGTGCCTGGAGTGTGGCAGGGGGCACAGATACGCAGTATTTT. Residues: CAWSVAGGTDTQYF. The rearrangement uses TRBV30 and TRBJ2-3; D may be TRBD1 (6 bases). CDR3 size: 14 residues. Trimming stripped 0 bases from V and 1 base from J, with 8 bases between. The germline V gene has CDR1 GTSNPN and CDR2 SVGIG (reference sequence).

This chain joins TRBV6-2 or TRBV6-3 and TRBJ2-7; 9 nucleotides line up with TRBD1. J lost 1 base, V lost 5 bases, and 6 bases had no gene match. In germline, CDR1 is MNHEY, CDR2 SVGEGT. The CDR3 extends over 15 amino acids. The CDR3 protein is CASSLDRGKSYEQYF. In nucleotides, the CDR3 is TGTGCCAGCAGTCTTGACAGGGGGAAATCCTACGAGCAGTACTTC.

The chain uses TRBV5-1 and TRBJ2-7; weak D call: TRBD1 (6 bases). There are 14 residues in the CDR3. In germline, CDR1 is SGHRS, CDR2 YFSETQ. Deletions cut 4 bases from V and 3 bases from J, with 14 bases between. The CDR3 nucleotides read TGCGCCAGCAGCCCCGAGAGGGGGAACTACGAGCAGTACTTC. It yields the protein CASSPERGNYEQYF.

The V call is TRBV6-5, the J call TRBJ1-1, with TRBD1 matching over 7 bases. The CDR3 consists of 15 residues. CDR1 is MNHEY and CDR2 is SVGAGI in the germline V gene. Trimming took 6 bases from V and 1 from J; bases not matched to a gene: 8. The CDR3 sequence is CASRVPGQENTEAFF. CDR3 nucleotides: TGTGCCAGCAGGGTGCCCGGACAGGAGAACACTGAAGCTTTCTTT.

The rearrangement joins TRBV19 to TRBJ1-3; 8 bases line up with TRBD1. Per germline, CDR1 LNHDA and CDR2 SQIVND (reference sequence). J gave up 4 bases and V 5 bases, and 7 bases lay outside the gene matches. The CDR3 loop spans 15 amino acids. The CDR3 bases are TGTGCCAGTAGTGCACGGACAGGGTCCGGAAACACCATATATTTT. Its translation is CASSARTGSGNTIYF.

The chain has TRBV6-5 and TRBJ1-5; D is undetermined. Trimming removed 6 bases at V and 6 bases at J, with 15 bases between. Germline values: CDR1 MNHEY, CDR2 SVGAGI. The CDR3 consists of 14 residues. CDR3 sequence reads: CASSSVGGIQPQHF. The CDR3 bases are TGTGCCAGCAGCAGTGTGGGCGGGATTCAGCCCCAGCATTTT.

A few counts support this clone. The chain has TRBV5-1 and TRBJ2-2, with D unresolved. The ends were cut back, 0 bases at V and 4 bases at J, with 10 bases in the middle. CDR1 SGHRS and CDR2 YFSETQ come from the germline V gene. This CDR3 comprises 15 residues. This chain's CDR3 is CASSLDRLATGELFF. CDR3 bases: TGCGCCAGCAGCTTGGATCGATTAGCCACCGGGGAGCTGTTTTTT. The whole variable domain, filled in from reference TRBV5-1 and TRBJ2-2, reads KAGVTQTPRYLIKTRGQQVTLSCSPISGHRSVSWYQQTPGQGLQFLFEYFSETQRNKGNFPGRFSGRQFSNSRSEMNVSTLELGDSALYLCASSLDRLATGELFFGEGSRLTVL.

The chain has TRBV12-3 or TRBV12-4 and TRBJ2-7; weak D call: TRBD1 (6 bases). This CDR3 region has 13 residues. V dropped 6 bases and J dropped 6 bases, with 15 bases sitting between them. The CDR3 region is CASSKSTGTEQYF. The CDR3 coding sequence is TGTGCCAGCAGCAAGTCAACAGGGACCGAGCAGTACTTC.

The V gene is TRBV9, the J gene TRBJ2-2, with D tentatively TRBD2 (5 bases). Germline V lookup: CDR1 SGDLS, CDR2 YYNGEE. V gave up 4 bases and J gave up 4 bases, with 17 bases separating them. This CDR3 is 16 amino acids long. As DNA, the CDR3 is TGTGCCAGCAGCCCCAGCCAAGGAGGTAGCACCGGGGAGCTGTTTTTT. Its protein is CASSPSQGGSTGELFF.